This T cell receptor beta chain was sequenced for a study of blood T cell repertoires in COVID-19. Libraries were prepared by immunoSEQ multiplex PCR; TCRdb keeps only in-frame clonotypes and omits some of them. Of 140,000 or so clones detected, more than 75% appear once; the ten largest clones hold roughly 4%. The CDR3 covers 17 residues. The ends lost 4 bases at V and 2 bases at J; junction bases unmatched: 11. The V gene's germline CDR1 is LGHDT and CDR2 YNNKEL (reference sequence). Sequencing was done on a sample of peripheral blood. The TCR was taken from an elderly woman with acute or convalescent COVID-19. This rearrangement joins TRBV3-1 (or the pseudogene TRBV3-2) to TRBJ2-3, with 8 bases lining up with TRBD2. CDR3 sequence: CASSRLKDSGATDTQYF. The DNA of the CDR3 is TGTGCCAGCAGCCGGCTGAAAGATAGCGGGGCCACAGATACGCAGTATTTT.